The text below deals with one TCR beta chain. It lacks a known antigen. This record comes from a study of monozygotic twins with inflammatory bowel disease (dated 2019 in TCRdb). A note on the overall study: In total, approximately 28 monozygotic twin pairs made up the full study: 19 Danish pairs, all IBD-discordant, plus nine German pairs, of which four were IBD-concordant and five were IBD-discordant. The search for disease-associated traits relied mainly on comparing IBD patients with their genetically identical healthy co-twins within discordant pairs. Each individual had, on average, about 151 000 unique TCRalpha sequences and 181 000 unique TCRbeta sequences available for analysis.

Library creation used 5' RACE. Each TCR library was prepared from 3,000 to 4,000 ng of total RNA. cDNA was synthesized with SMARTScribe reverse transcriptase in eight separate reactions per sample. Unique molecular identifiers containing a 6-nucleotide sample barcode were introduced through template switching during cDNA synthesis. TCRalpha and TCRbeta cDNA was amplified by two nested PCRs of approximately 17 and 9 cycles, with bead purification after each PCR. Before amplification, the cDNA was treated with uracil DNA-glycosylase and purified using the QIAquick PCR purification kit. In the second PCR, Illumina TruSeq-compatible adapters and sample-specific barcodes were added. Library quality and concentration were assessed using TapeStation and Qubit, and about 5 ng of each library was pooled. Pooled libraries were sequenced on an Illumina HiSeq2500 single-index Rapid Run with 2 x 100 bp reads and custom sequencing primers. Per the authors' processing: UMI-based consensus assembly with MiGEC version 1.2.6 was used to correct PCR and sequencing errors. MiXCR version 2.1.1 handled V(D)J alignment, clonotype assembly and CDR3 extraction. To normalise gene usage, clonotype sharing and MAIT/NKT TCR abundance, the top 1000, 10 000 and 20 000 clonotypes in each sample were analysed. After downsampling to 27 000 UMIs, diversity was calculated as the inverse Simpson index using the vegan R package. Paired Mann-Whitney U tests were applied to discordant twin pairs, and Benjamini-Hochberg correction was used for multiple testing. The reads went through TCRdb reprocessing, and each CDR3 protein sequence gets one entry with no DNA. TCRdb's processing, not the authors' own work, is the source of the V and J calls. The sample has approximately 400,000 distinct CDR3 sequences on record. The ten largest account for about 2.2% of the sample.

From each donor, a 2.5 ml peripheral blood sample was collected into PAXgene tubes and kept at -80 degrees C. Total RNA was isolated from whole blood with the PAXgene blood miRNA kit on an automated QIAcube, without T cell sorting. Peripheral blood from monozygotic twin pairs, either concordant or discordant for inflammatory bowel disease, underwent deep TCRalpha and TCRbeta repertoire profiling that used unique molecular barcoding. Smoking habits were recorded for all twin pairs, with individuals classified as current, former or never smokers. The CDR3 spans 15 residues, from the cysteine through the phenylalanine. Only the protein sequence is given. The CDR1 and CDR2 encoded by the germline V gene are ENHRY and SYGVKD. The research as a whole found: Compared with healthy twins, IBD patients had fewer clonotypes in common with other individuals, a difference most pronounced in patients showing signs of disease activity. The results gave no support for a single strong signal or clonotype linked to IBD. A decrease in TCRbeta repertoire diversity, as measured by inverse Simpson index, was observed in IBD patients compared with their healthy co-twins. Distinction between different T cell subtypes could not be achieved in the analysis. Concordant and discordant twins showed no difference in repertoire similarity, possibly because of limited statistical power. Because patients were on differing immunosuppressive treatments, the repertoires may have picked up extra background noise and inter-individual variability.

The rearrangement joined TRBV10-3 to TRBJ1-5. This receptor was identified in a human donor with ulcerative colitis or Crohn's disease, or a healthy co-twin of an affected twin (not recorded which). The sample taken for sequencing was blood. The CDR3 here reads CAISESKDSGQPQHF.